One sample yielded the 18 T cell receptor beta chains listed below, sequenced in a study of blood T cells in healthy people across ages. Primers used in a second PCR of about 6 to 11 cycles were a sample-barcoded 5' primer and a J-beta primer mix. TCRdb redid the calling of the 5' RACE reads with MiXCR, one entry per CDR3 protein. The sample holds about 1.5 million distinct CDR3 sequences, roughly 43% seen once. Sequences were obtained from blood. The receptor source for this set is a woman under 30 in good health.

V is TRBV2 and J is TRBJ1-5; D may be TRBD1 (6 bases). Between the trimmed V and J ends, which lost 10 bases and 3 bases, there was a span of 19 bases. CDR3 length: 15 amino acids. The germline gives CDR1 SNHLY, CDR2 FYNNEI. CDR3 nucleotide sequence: TGTGCCACCCGCTCCGGGGGCGCATACAATCAGCCCCAGCATTTT. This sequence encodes CATRSGGAYNQPQHF. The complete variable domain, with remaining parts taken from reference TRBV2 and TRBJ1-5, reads EPEVTQTPSHQVTQMGQEVILRCVPISNHLYFYWYRQILGQKVEFLVSFYNNEISEKSEIFDDQFSVERPDGSNFTLKIRSTKLEDSAMYFCATRSGGAYNQPQHFGDGTRLSIL.

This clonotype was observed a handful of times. The chain's CDR3 is CASSLQGDLYGYTF. The CDR3 DNA sequence: TGTGCCAGCAGTTTACAGGGGGATCTCTATGGCTACACCTTC. This chain links TRBV6-6 with TRBJ1-2; 8 bases are shared with TRBD1. Germline CDR1 reads MNHNY; CDR2 reads SVGAGI (reference sequence). V lost 4 bases and J lost 4; bases outside the gene matches: 5. The CDR3 extends over 14 amino acids.

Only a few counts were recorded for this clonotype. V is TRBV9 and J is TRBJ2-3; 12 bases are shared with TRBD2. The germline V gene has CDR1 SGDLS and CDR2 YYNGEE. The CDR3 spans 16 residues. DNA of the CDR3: TGTGTCGCACTAGGACTAGCGGGGTCTCGCCCATATACGCAGTATTTT. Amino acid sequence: CVALGLAGSRPYTQYF.

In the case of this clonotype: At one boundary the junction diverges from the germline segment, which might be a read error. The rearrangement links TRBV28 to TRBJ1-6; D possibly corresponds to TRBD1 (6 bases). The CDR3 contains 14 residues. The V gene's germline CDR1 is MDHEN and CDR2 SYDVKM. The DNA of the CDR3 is TGTGCCAGCAGCCCCGACAGGATTTCTTCACCCCCCCACTTT. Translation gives CASSPDRISSPPHF.

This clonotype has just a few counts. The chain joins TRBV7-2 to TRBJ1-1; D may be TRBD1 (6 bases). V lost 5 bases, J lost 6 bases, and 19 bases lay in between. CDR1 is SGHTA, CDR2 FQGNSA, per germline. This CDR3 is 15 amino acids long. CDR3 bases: TGTGCCAGCAGCGCAAACAGGGTCGGGATCTCTGAAGCTTTCTTT. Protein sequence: CASSANRVGISEAFF.

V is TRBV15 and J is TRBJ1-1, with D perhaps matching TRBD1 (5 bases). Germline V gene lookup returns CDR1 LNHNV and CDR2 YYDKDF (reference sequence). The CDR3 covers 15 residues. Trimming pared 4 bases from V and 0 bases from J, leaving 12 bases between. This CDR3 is CATSTHVGVNTEAFF. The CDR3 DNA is TGTGCCACCAGCACCCACGTGGGGGTGAACACTGAAGCTTTCTTT.

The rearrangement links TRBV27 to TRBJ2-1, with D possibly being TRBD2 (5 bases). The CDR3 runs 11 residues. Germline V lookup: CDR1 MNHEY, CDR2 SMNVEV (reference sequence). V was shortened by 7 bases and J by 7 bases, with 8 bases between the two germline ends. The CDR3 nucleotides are TGTGCCAGCATATCGGGAAATGAGCAGTTCTTC. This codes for CASISGNEQFF.

The CDR3 sequence: CASTEWGTDTQYF. The CDR3 nucleotides read TGTGCCAGCACGGAGTGGGGAACAGATACGCAGTATTTT. The chain is built from TRBV12-3 or TRBV12-4 and TRBJ2-3, with D unclear. The V and J ends lost 7 bases and 3 bases respectively, with 11 bases between them. CDR3 length: 13 residues.

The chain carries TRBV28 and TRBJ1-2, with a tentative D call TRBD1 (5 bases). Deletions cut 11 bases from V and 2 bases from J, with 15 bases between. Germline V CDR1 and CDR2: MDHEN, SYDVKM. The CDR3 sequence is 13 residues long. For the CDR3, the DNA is TGTGCCGGCCGAGGGTCAGGGAACTATGGCTACACCTTC. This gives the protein CAGRGSGNYGYTF.

CDR3 in DNA: TGTGCCAGCAGTTACTCTTGGGACTCCCCGGGGCTGAATGAGCAGTTCTTC. Encoded protein: CASSYSWDSPGLNEQFF. The chain couples TRBV6-2 or TRBV6-3 to TRBJ2-1; TRBD2 is a possible D gene (6 bases). V lost 0 bases to trimming and J lost 7 bases, with 19 bases between them. The CDR3 covers 17 residues. Germline CDR1 is MNHEY and CDR2 is SVGEGT.

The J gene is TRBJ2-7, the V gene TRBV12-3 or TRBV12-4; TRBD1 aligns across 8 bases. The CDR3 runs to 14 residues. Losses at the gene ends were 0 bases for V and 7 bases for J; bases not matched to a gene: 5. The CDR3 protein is CASSLADRAGEQYF. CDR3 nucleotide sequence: TGTGCCAGCAGTTTAGCGGACAGGGCGGGAGAGCAGTACTTC.

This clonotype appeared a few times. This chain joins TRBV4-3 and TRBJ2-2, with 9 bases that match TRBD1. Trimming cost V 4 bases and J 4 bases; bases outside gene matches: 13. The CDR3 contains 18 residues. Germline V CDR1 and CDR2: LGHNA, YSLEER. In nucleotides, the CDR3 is TGCGCCAGCAGCCTTATTATAGGACAGGGGCCGGGCACCGGGGAGCTGTTTTTT. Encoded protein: CASSLIIGQGPGTGELFF.

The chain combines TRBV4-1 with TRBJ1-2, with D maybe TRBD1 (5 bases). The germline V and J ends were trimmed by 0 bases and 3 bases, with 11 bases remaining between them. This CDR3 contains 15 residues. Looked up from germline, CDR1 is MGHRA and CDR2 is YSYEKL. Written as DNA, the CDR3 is TGCGCCAGCAGCCAAGAAGGAAACAGGCACTATGGCTACACCTTC. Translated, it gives CASSQEGNRHYGYTF.

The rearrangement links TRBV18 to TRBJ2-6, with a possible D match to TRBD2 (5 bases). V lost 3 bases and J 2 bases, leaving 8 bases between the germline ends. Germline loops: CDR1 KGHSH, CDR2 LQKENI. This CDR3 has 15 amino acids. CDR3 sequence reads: CASSPKEAGANVLTF. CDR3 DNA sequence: TGTGCCAGCTCACCTAAGGAGGCTGGGGCCAACGTCCTGACTTTC.

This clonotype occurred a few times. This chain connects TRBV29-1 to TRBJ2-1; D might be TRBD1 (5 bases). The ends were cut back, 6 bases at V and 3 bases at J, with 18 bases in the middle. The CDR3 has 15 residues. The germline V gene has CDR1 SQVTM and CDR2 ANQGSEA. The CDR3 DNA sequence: TGCAGCGTCCGGGCAGCAGGGATCGACTACAATGAGCAGTTCTTC. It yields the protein CSVRAAGIDYNEQFF.

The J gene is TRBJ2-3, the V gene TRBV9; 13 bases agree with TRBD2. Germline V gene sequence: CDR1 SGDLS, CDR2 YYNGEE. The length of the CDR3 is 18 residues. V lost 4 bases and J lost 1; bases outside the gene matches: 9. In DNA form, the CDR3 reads TGTGCCAGCAGCTTGACTAGCGGGGGGTACCTAGGCACAGATACGCAGTATTTT. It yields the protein CASSLTSGGYLGTDTQYF.

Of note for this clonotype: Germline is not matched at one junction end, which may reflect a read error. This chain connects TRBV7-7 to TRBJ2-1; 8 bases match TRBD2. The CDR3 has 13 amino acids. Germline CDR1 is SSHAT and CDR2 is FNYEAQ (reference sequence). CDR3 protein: CASSPGTSYEQFF. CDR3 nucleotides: TGCGCCAGCAGTCCCGGGACTAGTTATGAGCAGTTCTTC.

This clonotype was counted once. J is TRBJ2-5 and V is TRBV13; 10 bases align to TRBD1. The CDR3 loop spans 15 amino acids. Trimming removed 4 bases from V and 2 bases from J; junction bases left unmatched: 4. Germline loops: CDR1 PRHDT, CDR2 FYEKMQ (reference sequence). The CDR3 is CASSWRDRGQETQYF. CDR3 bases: TGTGCCAGCAGCTGGAGGGACAGGGGACAAGAGACCCAGTACTTC.